Presented here are 25 T cell receptor beta chains from one specimen sequenced in a study of blood T cell repertoires in COVID-19. This table comes from immunoSEQ multiplex PCR, and its TCRdb copy is limited to in-frame clones, with some not included. This sample has about 71,000 clones, with about three quarters found just once. Sample: peripheral blood. The receptors originated from a woman of 80 years or more with active or convalescent COVID-19.

This chain uses TRBV11-2 with TRBJ1-3, with D unresolved. Germline V gene sequence: CDR1 SGHAT, CDR2 FQNNGV. Deletions cut 5 bases from V and 1 base from J, with 9 bases between. The CDR3 is made up of 14 amino acids. CDR3 sequence (DNA): TGTGCCAGCAGCCCGGGGTCATCTGGAAACACCATATATTTT. Encoded protein: CASSPGSSGNTIYF.

The V gene is TRBV11-2, the J gene TRBJ1-5, with 7 nucleotides matching TRBD1. J lost 6 bases, V lost 2 bases, and 1 base had no gene match. Germline-derived CDR1 and CDR2 are SGHAT and FQNNGV. The CDR3 is 13 amino acids. CDR3 DNA sequence: TGTGCCAGCAGCTTAAACAGGGGTCAGCCCCAGCATTTT. Translated, it gives CASSLNRGQPQHF.

This clone was observed a handful of times. The chain recombines TRBV13 with TRBJ1-1; 7 bases match TRBD1. The V gene's germline CDR1 is PRHDT and CDR2 FYEKMQ (reference sequence). With V trimmed by 7 bases and J by 1 base, 3 bases remained unmatched. This CDR3 is built from 13 residues. The CDR3 DNA sequence: TGTGCCAGCAAAAGGGGGCGGAACACTGAAGCTTTCTTT. Its protein product is CASKRGRNTEAFF. Looking up the rest from reference TRBV13 and TRBJ1-1 gives the full variable domain: AAGVIQSPRHLIKEKRETATLKCYPIPRHDTVYWYQQGPGQDPQFLISFYEKMQSDKGSIPDRFSAQQFSDYHSELNMSSLELGDSALYFCASKRGRNTEAFFGQGTRLTVV.

The chain carries TRBV29-1 and TRBJ2-3, with a possible D match to TRBD2 (6 bases). The CDR3 sequence is 13 residues long. Germline V gives CDR1 SQVTM, CDR2 ANQGSEA. V lost 0 bases to trimming and J lost 10 bases, with 14 bases between them. The CDR3 DNA follows: TGCAGCGTTGAAGAGGGACTCTCCATTGCGCAGTATTTT. As protein: CSVEEGLSIAQYF.

The V and J genes are TRBV18 and TRBJ1-2; D is perhaps TRBD1 (5 bases). The germline gives CDR1 KGHSH, CDR2 LQKENI. The CDR3 is 13 residues long. Trimming shortened V by 6 bases and J by 4 bases, and 12 bases separated the two germline ends. CDR3 in DNA: TGTGCCAGCTCGGTATCGGGGGGCTATGGCTACACCTTC. Its protein is CASSVSGGYGYTF. The complete variable domain, with remaining parts taken from reference TRBV18 and TRBJ1-2, reads NAGVMQNPRHLVRRRGQEARLRCSPMKGHSHVYWYRQLPEEGLKFMVYLQKENIIDESGMPKERFSAEFPKEGPSILRIQQVVRGDSAAYFCASSVSGGYGYTFGSGTRLTVV.

This sequence joins TRBV6-5 and TRBJ2-2, with TRBD2 matching 7 bases. J lost 5 bases, V lost 8 bases, and 8 bases had no gene match. The germline gives CDR1 MNHEY, CDR2 SVGAGI. The CDR3 is made up of 14 amino acids. This chain's CDR3 is CASGGVAGTGELFF. The CDR3 DNA follows: TGTGCCAGCGGGGGGGTAGCAGGTACCGGGGAGCTGTTTTTT.

This chain joins TRBV15 and TRBJ2-5; 7 nucleotides match TRBD2. The CDR3 totals 14 residues. Germline values: CDR1 LNHNV, CDR2 YYDKDF (reference sequence). V was pared by 0 bases and J by 5 bases, with 3 bases of the junction left unmatched. The CDR3 spells CATSRDMGGETQYF. As DNA, the CDR3 is TGTGCCACCAGCAGAGATATGGGAGGGGAGACCCAGTACTTC.

J is TRBJ2-3 and V is TRBV6-5; 9 positions match TRBD2. Trimming took 0 bases from V and 3 from J; bases not matched to a gene: 4. The CDR3 has 16 residues. The V gene's germline CDR1 is MNHEY and CDR2 SVGAGI. The CDR3 DNA follows: TGTGCCAGCAGTTACTCTCCGGGACTAGCAACAGATACGCAGTATTTT. Translated: CASSYSPGLATDTQYF.

This chain links TRBV28 with TRBJ1-5, with D hard to call. This CDR3 has 12 amino acids. Germline V CDR1 and CDR2: MDHEN, SYDVKM. Trimming shortened V by 8 bases and J by 6 bases, and 11 bases separated the two germline ends. The CDR3 region is CASGEFGQPQHF. The CDR3 region has the DNA TGTGCCAGCGGAGAGTTCGGTCAGCCCCAGCATTTT.

This chain links TRBV9 with TRBJ2-7, with D hard to call. This CDR3 region has 15 residues. Between the trimmed V and J ends, which lost 0 bases and 2 bases, there was a span of 12 bases. Germline V gene data show CDR1 as SGDLS and CDR2 as YYNGEE. CDR3 DNA sequence: TGTGCCAGCAGCGTAGTTCCCGAGCCAACCTACGAGCAGTACTTC. Its protein product is CASSVVPEPTYEQYF.

This clone was observed a handful of times. The chain links TRBV6-4 to TRBJ1-1, with TRBD1 matching 7 bases. V lost 6 bases, J lost 9 bases, and 10 bases stayed unmatched. The length of the CDR3 is 13 residues. The germline V gene has CDR1 MRHNA and CDR2 SNTAGT. In nucleotides, the CDR3 is TGTGCCAGCAGCCAGGCAGGGGGAACCAAAGCTTTCTTT. Encoded protein: CASSQAGGTKAFF.

The chain joins TRBV10-3 to TRBJ1-1; D call uncertain. CDR3 size: 15 residues. In germline, CDR1 is ENHRY, CDR2 SYGVKD. The germline V and J ends were trimmed by 0 bases and 4 bases, with 12 bases remaining between them. The CDR3 DNA follows: TGTGCCATCAGTGAGTCGGCAGAGGGCGGCACTGAAGCTTTCTTT. This translates into CAISESAEGGTEAFF.

The CDR3 sequence is CASSQQTGSGYTF. CDR3 DNA sequence: TGTGCCAGCAGCCAACAAACAGGCTCTGGCTACACCTTC. The rearrangement links TRBV3-1 (or the pseudogene TRBV3-2) to TRBJ1-2, with TRBD1 as a possible D gene (5 bases). The CDR3 has 13 amino acids. The V end was cut by 2 bases, the J end by 7 bases, with 11 bases between. The germline gives CDR1 LGHDT, CDR2 YNNKEL (reference sequence).

In its sample, this clone was seen a few times. This sequence joins TRBV6-4 and TRBJ2-3, with D perhaps matching TRBD2 (6 bases). This CDR3 spans 15 amino acids. The germline V gene has CDR1 MRHNA and CDR2 SNTAGT. Trimming took off 4 bases at V and 2 bases at J, with 13 bases between the two ends. The DNA of the CDR3 is TGTGCCAGCAGTGCCATAGGAGGGGCCACAGATACGCAGTATTTT. Translation gives CASSAIGGATDTQYF.

The V and J genes are TRBV19 and TRBJ1-5; tentative D call: TRBD1 (5 bases). Per germline, CDR1 LNHDA and CDR2 SQIVND (reference sequence). This CDR3 comprises 15 residues. Deletions cut 2 bases from V and 5 bases from J, with 13 bases between. DNA for the CDR3: TGTGCCAGTAGTATAAGAAGGGACTTTGATCAGCCCCAGCATTTT. Its translation is CASSIRRDFDQPQHF.

The genes are TRBV12-3 or TRBV12-4 and TRBJ1-1; D ambiguous. The germline V and J ends were trimmed by 5 bases and 11 bases, with 18 bases remaining between them. This CDR3 is built from 13 residues. As DNA, the CDR3 is TGTGCCAGCAGTCCAAATGACGGGGAAGGGGCTTTCTTT. This translates into CASSPNDGEGAFF.

The chain joins TRBV3-1 (or the pseudogene TRBV3-2) to TRBJ1-1; 10 positions match TRBD1. Germline CDR1 LGHDT, CDR2 YNNKEL (reference sequence). The V segment lost 5 bases and the J segment 2 bases; nucleotides outside the gene matches: 5. The CDR3 has 15 residues. CDR3 sequence: CASSLRTGGNTEAFF. CDR3 bases: TGTGCCAGCAGCTTAAGGACAGGGGGAAACACTGAAGCTTTCTTT.

The table lists this clone with a count of one. The V call is TRBV6-2 or TRBV6-3, the J call TRBJ2-2; no firm D call. CDR3 length: 15 residues. V was cut by 2 bases and J by 0 bases, with 7 bases left in between. Germline CDR1 MNHEY, CDR2 SVGEGT. The CDR3 protein is CASSYPTANTGELFF. In DNA form, the CDR3 reads TGTGCCAGCAGTTACCCCACAGCGAACACCGGGGAGCTGTTTTTT.

The rearrangement joins TRBV10-3 to TRBJ1-1, with D possibly matching TRBD1 (5 bases). The V gene lost 10 bases and the J gene lost 0 bases, with 18 bases spanning the gap. CDR3 length equals 15 residues. Germline V gives CDR1 ENHRY, CDR2 SYGVKD. The chain's CDR3 is CASHRDGLMNTEAFF. CDR3 nucleotides: TGTGCCAGCCACCGGGACGGACTAATGAACACTGAAGCTTTCTTT.

The gene calls are TRBV3-1 (or the pseudogene TRBV3-2) and TRBJ1-6, with TRBD1 as a possible D gene (6 bases). The V and J ends lost 4 bases and 6 bases respectively, with 13 bases between them. Germline V gives CDR1 LGHDT, CDR2 YNNKEL (reference sequence). The CDR3 contains 15 residues. CDR3 protein: CASSRVEGGNSPLHF. The CDR3 DNA follows: TGTGCCAGCAGCCGAGTCGAAGGGGGTAATTCACCCCTCCACTTT.

This rearrangement joins TRBV6-5 to TRBJ2-1, with 8 positions matching TRBD2. The germline gives CDR1 MNHEY, CDR2 SVGAGI. This CDR3 spans 15 amino acids. V shed 8 bases, J shed 6 bases, and the junction held 12 bases outside the gene matches. The CDR3 sequence: CASDALAGGTNEQFF. The DNA for the CDR3 is TGTGCCAGCGATGCCCTTGCGGGGGGTACCAATGAGCAGTTCTTC.

The chain carries TRBV6-5 and TRBJ2-1; D perhaps matches TRBD2 (6 bases). The CDR3 extends over 13 amino acids. The V gene lost 5 bases and the J gene lost 9 bases, with 14 bases spanning the gap. Per the germline V gene, CDR1 is MNHEY and CDR2 is SVGAGI. DNA of the CDR3: TGTGCCAGCAGTCGGTGGCGGGGAGGTGAGCAGTTCTTC. As protein: CASSRWRGGEQFF.

This clone has ten or more counts. The chain couples TRBV11-2 to TRBJ1-6; TRBD1 agrees at 9 bases. The CDR3 runs 14 residues. Germline lookup yields CDR1 SGHAT and CDR2 FQNNGV. The V segment lost 4 bases and the J segment 9 bases; nucleotides outside the gene matches: 4. CDR3 bases: TGTGCCAGCAGCTCAGGACAGGGGAGTTCACCCCTCCACTTT. Protein: CASSSGQGSSPLHF.

This clone was seen a handful of times. The rearrangement links TRBV3-1 (or the pseudogene TRBV3-2) to TRBJ1-3; weak D call: TRBD1 (5 bases). The V end was cut by 2 bases, the J end by 4 bases, with 15 bases between. The CDR3 is 16 residues long. CDR1 is LGHDT and CDR2 is YNNKEL in the germline V gene (reference sequence). The CDR3 is CASSQFRYQGGNTIYF. In DNA form, the CDR3 reads TGTGCCAGCAGCCAATTCCGGTACCAGGGAGGAAACACCATATATTTT.

This chain uses TRBV6-5 with TRBJ1-5; D gene ambiguous. Trimming stripped 7 bases from V and 4 bases from J, with 11 bases between. The germline V gene encodes CDR1 MNHEY and CDR2 SVGAGI. This CDR3 region has 13 residues. CDR3 sequence reads: CASTRSENQPQHF. In DNA form, the CDR3 reads TGTGCCAGCACCCGGTCCGAAAATCAGCCCCAGCATTTT.